The entry that follows covers one TCR beta chain sequence. Its matching antigen is unknown. Each CDR3 protein is one row after TCRdb ran MiXCR on the 5' RACE reads. The sample consists of under 45,000 distinct CDR3 sequences, under 25% of them appearing once. V was trimmed by 0 bases and J by 4 bases, leaving 15 bases between them. The CDR3 totals 16 residues. Germline V gene data show CDR1 as MNHNY and CDR2 as SVGAGI (reference sequence). Study observations and caveats: The TCR gene usage of tumor memory CD4+ T cells clustered together with blood and lymph node memory CD4+ cells and with lymph node naive CD4+ cells. Greatest tumor Treg TCR overlap was with tumor naive CD4+ cells.

Cells sorted as Tregs were CD4+, CD25+ and CD127-/low. The specimen was Tregs sorted from blood. This rearrangement joins TRBV6-6 to TRBJ1-1; no clear D. This clonotype was sampled from a female donor with breast cancer. In nucleotides, the CDR3 is TGTGCCAGCAGTTACTCGATTGTCCGTCGGACCACTGAAGCTTTCTTT. Protein sequence: CASSYSIVRRTTEAFF.